This T cell receptor (beta chain) emerged from a study of beta chain features in type 1 diabetes. Germline-derived CDR1 and CDR2 are SQVTM and ANQGSEA. V was shortened by 4 bases and J by 7 bases, with 14 bases between the two germline ends. CDR3 size: 13 residues. The isolated RNA, all of it, was reverse transcribed, so expressed TCRB transcripts were what got sequenced. Repertoires were generated with immunoSEQ multiplex PCR, while TCRdb's copy carries only in-frame clones and drops some. The sample includes some 200,000 clones, 11% of them seen just once. This clone was counted a few times. The rearrangement joins TRBV29-1 to TRBJ1-5; D not certain. Sequenced sample: central memory CD4+ T cells from blood. This clonotype originated in a young man in good health. This CDR3 is CSVVTGVGQPQHF. The CDR3 region has the DNA TGCAGCGTTGTAACGGGAGTTGGACAGCCCCAGCATTTT.